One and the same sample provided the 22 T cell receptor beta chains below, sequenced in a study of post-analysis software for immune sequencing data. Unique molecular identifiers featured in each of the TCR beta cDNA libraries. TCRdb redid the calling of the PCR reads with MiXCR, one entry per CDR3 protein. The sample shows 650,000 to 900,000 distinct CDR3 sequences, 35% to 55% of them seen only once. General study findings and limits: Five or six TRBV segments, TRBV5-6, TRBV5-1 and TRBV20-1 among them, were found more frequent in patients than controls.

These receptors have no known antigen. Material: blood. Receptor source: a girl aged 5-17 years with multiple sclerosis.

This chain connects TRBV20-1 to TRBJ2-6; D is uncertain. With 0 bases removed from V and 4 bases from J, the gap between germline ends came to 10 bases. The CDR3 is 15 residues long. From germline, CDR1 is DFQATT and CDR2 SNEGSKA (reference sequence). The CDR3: CSARDFAVGANVLTF. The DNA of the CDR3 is TGCAGTGCTAGAGATTTTGCAGTCGGGGCCAACGTCCTGACTTTC.

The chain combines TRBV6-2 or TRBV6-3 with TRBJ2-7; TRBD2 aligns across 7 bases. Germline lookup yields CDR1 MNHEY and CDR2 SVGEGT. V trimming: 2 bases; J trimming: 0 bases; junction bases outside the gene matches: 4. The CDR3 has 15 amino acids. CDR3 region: CASSYGAGASYEQYF. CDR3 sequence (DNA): TGTGCCAGCAGTTACGGTGCGGGAGCCTCCTACGAGCAGTACTTC.

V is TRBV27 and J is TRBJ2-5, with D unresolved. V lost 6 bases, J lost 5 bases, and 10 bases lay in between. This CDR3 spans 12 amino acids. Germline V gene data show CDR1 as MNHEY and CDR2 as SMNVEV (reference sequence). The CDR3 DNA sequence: TGTGCCAGCAGCAACGTCCGGGAGACCCAGTACTTC. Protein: CASSNVRETQYF.

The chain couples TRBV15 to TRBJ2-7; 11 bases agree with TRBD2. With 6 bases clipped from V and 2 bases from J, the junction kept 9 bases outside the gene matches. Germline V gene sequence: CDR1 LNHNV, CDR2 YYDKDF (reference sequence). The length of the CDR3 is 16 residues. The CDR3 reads CATRGPGLAGPYEQYF. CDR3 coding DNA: TGTGCCACCAGAGGGCCCGGACTAGCGGGCCCCTACGAGCAGTACTTC.

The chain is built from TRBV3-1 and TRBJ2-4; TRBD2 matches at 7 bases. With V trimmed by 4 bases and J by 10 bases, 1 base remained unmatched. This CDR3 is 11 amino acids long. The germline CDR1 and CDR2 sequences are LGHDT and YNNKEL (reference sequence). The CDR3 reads CASSRGGIQYF. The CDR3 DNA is TGTGCCAGCAGCCGGGGGGGTATTCAGTACTTC.

In DNA, the CDR3 is TGTGCCAGCAGCTTAGTTAGACAGGGTTCCCCGCAGTACTTC. This translates into CASSLVRQGSPQYF. The chain couples TRBV7-2 to TRBJ2-7; 7 positions match TRBD1. V lost 1 base to trimming and J lost 9 bases; unmatched junction nucleotides: 9. This CDR3 has 14 residues. Germline lookup yields CDR1 SGHTA and CDR2 FQGNSA.

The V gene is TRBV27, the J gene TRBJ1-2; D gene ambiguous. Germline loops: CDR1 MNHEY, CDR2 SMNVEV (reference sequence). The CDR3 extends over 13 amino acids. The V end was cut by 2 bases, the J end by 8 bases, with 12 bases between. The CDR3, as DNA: TGTGCCAGCAGTTTAGTCCCTGCTGGGGGCTACACCTTC. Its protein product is CASSLVPAGGYTF.

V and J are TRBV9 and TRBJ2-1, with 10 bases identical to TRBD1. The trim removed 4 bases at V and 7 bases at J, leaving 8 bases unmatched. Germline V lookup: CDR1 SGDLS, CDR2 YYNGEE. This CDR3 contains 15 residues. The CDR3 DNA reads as TGTGCCAGCAGCCTTCGACAGGGGGCCCCTAATGAGCAGTTCTTC. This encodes CASSLRQGAPNEQFF. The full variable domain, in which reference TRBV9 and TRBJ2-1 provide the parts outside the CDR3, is DSGVTQTPKHLITATGQRVTLRCSPRSGDLSVYWYQQSLDQGLQFLIQYYNGEERAKGNILERFSAQQFPDLHSELNLSSLELGDSALYFCASSLRQGAPNEQFFGPGTRLTVL.

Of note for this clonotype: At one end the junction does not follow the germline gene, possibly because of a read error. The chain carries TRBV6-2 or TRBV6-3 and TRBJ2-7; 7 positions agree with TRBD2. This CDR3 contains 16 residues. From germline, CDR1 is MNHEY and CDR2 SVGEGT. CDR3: CTSSYTFERRGDEQYF. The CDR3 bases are TGTACCAGCAGTTACACGTTCGAACGACGGGGGGACGAGCAGTACTTC.

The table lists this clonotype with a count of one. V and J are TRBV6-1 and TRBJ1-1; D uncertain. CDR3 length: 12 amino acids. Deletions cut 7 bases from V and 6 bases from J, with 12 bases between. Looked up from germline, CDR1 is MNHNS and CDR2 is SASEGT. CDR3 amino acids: CASMGKGPEAFF. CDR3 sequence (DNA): TGTGCCAGCATGGGAAAAGGGCCTGAAGCTTTCTTT.

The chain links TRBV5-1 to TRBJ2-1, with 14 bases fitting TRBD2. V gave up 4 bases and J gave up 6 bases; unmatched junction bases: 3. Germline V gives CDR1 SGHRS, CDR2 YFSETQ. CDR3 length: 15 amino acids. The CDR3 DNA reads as TGCGCCAGCAGCACTGGGACTAGCGGGAGCAATGAGCAGTTCTTC. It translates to CASSTGTSGSNEQFF.

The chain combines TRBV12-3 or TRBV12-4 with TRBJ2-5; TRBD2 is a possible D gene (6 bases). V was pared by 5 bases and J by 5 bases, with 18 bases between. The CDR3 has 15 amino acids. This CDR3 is CASSPQPGTLETQYF. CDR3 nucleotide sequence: TGTGCCAGCAGTCCCCAACCGGGGACTCTGGAGACCCAGTACTTC.

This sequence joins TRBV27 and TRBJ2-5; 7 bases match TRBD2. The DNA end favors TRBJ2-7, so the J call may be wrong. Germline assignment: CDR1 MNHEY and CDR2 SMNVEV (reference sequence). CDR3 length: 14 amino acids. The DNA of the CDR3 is TGTGCCAGCAGTCTATGGGGGGGGAGTGACGAGCAGTACTTC. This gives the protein CASSLWGGSDEQYF.

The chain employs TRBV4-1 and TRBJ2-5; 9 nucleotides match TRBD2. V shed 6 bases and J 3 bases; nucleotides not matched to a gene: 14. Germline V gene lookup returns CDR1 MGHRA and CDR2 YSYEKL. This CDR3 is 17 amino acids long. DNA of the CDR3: TGCGCCAGCAGGCTCACTCCTGGGGGACTAGCAGAAGAGACCCAGTACTTC. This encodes CASRLTPGGLAEETQYF.

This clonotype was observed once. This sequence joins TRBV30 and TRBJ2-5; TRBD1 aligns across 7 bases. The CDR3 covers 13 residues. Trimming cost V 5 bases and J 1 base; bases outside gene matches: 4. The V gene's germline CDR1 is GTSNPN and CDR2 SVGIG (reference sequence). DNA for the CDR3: TGTGCCTGGGTTGGGGACAGCCAAGAGACCCAGTACTTC. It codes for CAWVGDSQETQYF.

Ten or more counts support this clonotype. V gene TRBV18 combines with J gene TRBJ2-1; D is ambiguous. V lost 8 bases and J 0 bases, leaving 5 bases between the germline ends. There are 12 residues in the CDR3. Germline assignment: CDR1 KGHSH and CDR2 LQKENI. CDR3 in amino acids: CASSPSYNEQFF. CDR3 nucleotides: TGTGCCAGCAGCCCCTCCTACAATGAGCAGTTCTTC. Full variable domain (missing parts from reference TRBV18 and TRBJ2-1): NAGVMQNPRHLVRRRGQEARLRCSPMKGHSHVYWYRQLPEEGLKFMVYLQKENIIDESGMPKERFSAEFPKEGPSILRIQQVVRGDSAAYFCASSPSYNEQFFGPGTRLTVL.

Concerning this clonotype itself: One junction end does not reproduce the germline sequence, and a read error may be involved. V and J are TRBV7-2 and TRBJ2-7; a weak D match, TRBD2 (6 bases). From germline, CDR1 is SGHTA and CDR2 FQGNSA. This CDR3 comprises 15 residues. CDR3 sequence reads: CANSLGAGTYNEQYF. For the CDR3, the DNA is TGTGCCAACAGCTTAGGGGCGGGAACCTACAATGAGCAGTACTTC.

CDR3 residues: CASSRYTLNTEAFF. DNA for the CDR3: TGTGCCAGCAGTCGATACACCCTGAACACTGAAGCTTTCTTT. V and J are TRBV12-3 or TRBV12-4 and TRBJ1-1; D is ambiguous. CDR3 size: 14 residues. V lost 5 bases, J lost 0 bases, and 10 bases lay in between.

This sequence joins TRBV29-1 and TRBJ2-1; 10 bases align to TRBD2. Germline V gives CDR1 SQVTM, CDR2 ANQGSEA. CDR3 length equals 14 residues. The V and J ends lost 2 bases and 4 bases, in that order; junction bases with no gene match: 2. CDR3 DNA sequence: TGCAGCGTTGAAATAGCGGGAGGTTACAATGAGCAGTTCTTC. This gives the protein CSVEIAGGYNEQFF.

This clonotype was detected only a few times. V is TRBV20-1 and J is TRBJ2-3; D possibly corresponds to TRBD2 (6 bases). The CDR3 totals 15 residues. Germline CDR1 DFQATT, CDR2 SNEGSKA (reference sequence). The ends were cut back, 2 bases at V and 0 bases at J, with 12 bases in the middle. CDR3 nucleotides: TGCAGTGCTAGACCTCTAGCGTCTAGCACAGATACGCAGTATTTT. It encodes CSARPLASSTDTQYF.

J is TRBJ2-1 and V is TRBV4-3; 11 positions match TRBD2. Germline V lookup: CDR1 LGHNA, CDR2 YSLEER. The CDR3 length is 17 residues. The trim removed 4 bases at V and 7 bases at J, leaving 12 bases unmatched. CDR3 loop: CASSLGLADQWTNEQFF. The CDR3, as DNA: TGCGCCAGCAGCCTGGGACTAGCGGACCAATGGACGAATGAGCAGTTCTTC.

The CDR3 here is CASGRSEAQYF. DNA for the CDR3: TGTGCCAGCGGGAGAAGTGAGGCCCAGTACTTC. The rearrangement uses TRBV12-3 or TRBV12-4 and TRBJ2-5; tentative D call: TRBD2 (5 bases). The CDR3 contains 11 residues. The V gene lost 8 bases and the J gene lost 9 bases, with 13 bases spanning the gap.